This T cell receptor (beta chain) was captured in a study of T cell responses to AZD1222 COVID-19 vaccine. Points from the study as a whole: Recipients of AZD1222 seropositive at baseline numbered only 6 or 7. Among the donors, most were white British and more were female, and clonal diversity was possibly underestimated.

This clone has only one observation. Its antigen remains unidentified. Trimming cost V 1 base and J 0 bases; bases outside gene matches: 5. Germline V gene data show CDR1 as SGHRS and CDR2 as YFSETQ. This CDR3 has 16 amino acids. Assay used: immunoSEQ multiplex PCR; TCRdb lists only in-frame clones, some missing. The sample yields roughly 270,000 clones, almost 95% seen once. This TCR was recovered from an adult who received the AZD1222 COVID-19 vaccine. J is TRBJ2-3 and V is TRBV5-1; 7 bases align to TRBD1. The starting material was peripheral blood, obtained 28 days after the second AZD1222 dose. Here the CDR3 reads CASSLSTGASTDTQYF. The CDR3 bases are TGCGCCAGCAGCTTGAGCACAGGGGCTAGCACAGATACGCAGTATTTT.